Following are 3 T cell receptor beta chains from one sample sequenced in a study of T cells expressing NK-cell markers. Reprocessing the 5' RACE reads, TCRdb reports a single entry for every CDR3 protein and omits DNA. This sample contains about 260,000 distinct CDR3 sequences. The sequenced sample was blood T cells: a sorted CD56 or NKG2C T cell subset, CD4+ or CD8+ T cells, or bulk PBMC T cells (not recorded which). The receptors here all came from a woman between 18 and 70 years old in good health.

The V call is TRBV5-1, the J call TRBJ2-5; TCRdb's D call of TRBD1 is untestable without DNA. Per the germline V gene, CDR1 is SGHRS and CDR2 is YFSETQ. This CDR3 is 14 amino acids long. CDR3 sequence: CASRAGTYEETQYF.

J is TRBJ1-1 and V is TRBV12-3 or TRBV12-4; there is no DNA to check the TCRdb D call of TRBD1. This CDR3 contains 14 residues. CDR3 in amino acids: CASSPDGTGGEAFF.

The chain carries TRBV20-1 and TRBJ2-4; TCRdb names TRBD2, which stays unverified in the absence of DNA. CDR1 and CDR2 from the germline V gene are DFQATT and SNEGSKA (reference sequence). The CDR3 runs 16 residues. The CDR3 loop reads CSARDRVGLSKNIQYF.